This T cell receptor beta chain was found in a study of control samples from healthy donors and cancer patients (dated by TCRdb to the early 2020s). The library came from the immunoSEQ multiplex PCR assay. Drawn from immuneACCESS, this table holds only the in-frame rearrangements with V and J called that TCRdb kept. Clones are partly lost; checked studies trace under half to an unresolved V gene and leave the rest unexplained. The table for this sample lists around 82,000 clones; around 87% of them were counted only once. The top ten clones comprise about a fifth of the sample. In the case of this clone: Its target antigen remains unknown. It has no much larger one-base neighbor in the sample; base qualities were not kept.

From the cysteine through the phenylalanine, the CDR3 covers 16 amino acids. The entry retains the CDR3 DNA only, 48 bases that are in frame from base 1. V has 0 bases trimmed and J has 3 bases trimmed; junction bases matching no gene number 5. CDR1 and CDR2 were assigned from the germline V gene (reference sequence) as MNHEY and SMNVEV. The V and J genes are TRBV27 and TRBJ1-1, with 9 bases aligning to TRBD1. This clonotype was sampled from a man aged 50 to 60 in good health. The material sequenced was blood. The CDR3 loop reads CASSLSEQGADTEAFF. Here is the DNA: TGTGCCAGCAGTTTATCGGAACAGGGGGCGGACACTGAAGCTTTCTTT.